The rows below give T cell receptor beta chains drawn from one sample of a study of CD8 T cells in Susac syndrome. TCRdb reprocessed the immunoSEQ multiplex PCR reads via MiXCR and lists one record per CDR3 protein. Here the sample spans approximately 160,000 distinct CDR3 sequences, 90% to 95% being singletons. Sequenced input: CD4+ T cells from PBMCs. Receptors originate from a human donor in good health. The CDR3 runs from the conserved cysteine through the conserved F or W. The order of the fields is J gene, V gene, D gene, clone size, CDR3 protein, CDR3 DNA. A D gene is named only where the DNA matches it firmly. Size is stated for part of the rows, as once, few or many counts, or as a class when the clone is expanded.

TRBJ2-5,TRBV20-1,.,.,CSARDRWVQETQYF,TGCAGTGCTAGAGATCGATGGGTTCAAGAGACCCAGTACTTC
TRBJ2-3,TRBV27,.,.,CASSSQGADTQYF,TGTGCCAGCAGTTCCCAGGGCGCAGATACGCAGTATTTT
TRBJ1-5,TRBV2,.,.,CASSEGRGWTQHF,TGTGCCAGCAGTGAGGGGCGGGGTTGGACCCAGCATTTT
TRBJ2-5,TRBV7-2,.,.,CASSPRTRGAETQYF,TGTGCCAGCAGCCCGAGGACTAGGGGGGCAGAGACCCAGTACTTC
TRBJ2-1,TRBV3-1,.,.,CASSWAANNEQFF,TGTGCCAGCAGCTGGGCAGCAAACAATGAGCAGTTCTTC
TRBJ2-3,TRBV20-1,TRBD2,.,CSAETSGASTDTQYF,TGCAGTGCTGAGACTAGCGGGGCGAGCACAGATACGCAGTATTTT
TRBJ1-2,TRBV6-6,.,.,CASSYSGQLYGYTF,TGTGCCAGCAGTTACTCTGGACAGCTCTATGGCTACACCTTC
TRBJ2-3,TRBV20-1,.,.,CSAREGAGTDTQYF,TGCAGTGCTAGAGAGGGGGCGGGCACAGATACGCAGTATTTT
TRBJ2-7,TRBV20-1,TRBD2,.,CSARLAGDNYEQYF,TGCAGTGCTAGACTAGCGGGAGACAACTACGAGCAGTACTTC
TRBJ2-3,TRBV20-1,TRBD2,.,CSAGPGTSDTQYF,TGCAGTGCTGGTCCCGGGACTAGCGATACGCAGTATTTT
TRBJ2-7,TRBV12-3/TRBV12-4,.,.,CASIRDRGGHEQYF,TGTGCCAGCATCAGAGATAGGGGAGGACACGAGCAGTACTTC
TRBJ1-1,TRBV7-3,TRBD1,.,CASSSGQGYGEAFF,TGTGCCAGCAGCTCCGGACAGGGTTACGGTGAAGCTTTCTTT
TRBJ2-3,TRBV9,TRBD2,.,CASSFGLASTDTQYF,TGTGCCAGCAGCTTCGGACTAGCGAGCACAGATACGCAGTATTTT
TRBJ1-4,TRBV29-1,.,.,CSVGGVSEKLFF,TGCAGCGTGGGGGGGGTTAGTGAAAAACTGTTTTTT
TRBJ2-1,TRBV3-1,.,.,CASSQELAPEQFF,TGTGCCAGCAGCCAAGAACTAGCACCTGAGCAGTTCTTC
TRBJ1-5,TRBV7-9,.,once,CASSFGQSASNQPQHF,TGTGCCAGCAGCTTCGGACAGAGCGCCAGCAATCAGCCCCAGCATTTT
TRBJ2-1,TRBV15,TRBD2,.,CATSGRGGPSNEQFF,TGTGCCACCAGCGGGCGGGGGGGCCCGTCCAATGAGCAGTTCTTC
TRBJ1-1,TRBV25-1,.,once,CASSECTPGHWDLTEAFF,TGTGCCAGCAGTGAATGCACACCGGGACATTGGGATTTGACTGAAGCTTTCTTT
TRBJ1-2,TRBV7-9,.,.,CASSLGERSNYGYTF,TGTGCCAGCAGCTTAGGAGAAAGATCTAACTATGGCTACACCTTC
TRBJ2-5,TRBV2,.,.,CASRGWGQETQYF,TGTGCCAGCAGAGGTTGGGGCCAAGAGACCCAGTACTTC
TRBJ2-3,TRBV12-3/TRBV12-4,TRBD1,once,CASRNAGQGDTQYF,TGTGCCAGCAGGAACGCGGGACAGGGTGATACGCAGTATTTT
TRBJ1-2,TRBV29-1,.,.,CSSFLALGGYTF,TGCAGTTCCTTTCTGGCCCTGGGAGGCTACACCTTC
TRBJ2-1,TRBV14,.,.,CASSQDVSRSPTQFF,TGTGCCAGCAGCCAAGATGTCAGTAGGAGTCCCACCCAGTTCTTC
TRBJ1-1,TRBV7-9,.,.,CASSFGQAMNTEAFF,TGTGCCAGCAGCTTTGGGCAGGCCATGAACACTGAAGCTTTCTTT
TRBJ2-3,TRBV2,.,.,CASSALTDTDTQYF,TGTGCCAGCAGTGCCCTGACCGACACAGATACGCAGTATTTT
TRBJ1-5,TRBV20-1,TRBD1,once,CSARTGDQPQHF,TGCAGTGCGCGGACAGGGGATCAGCCCCAGCATTTT
TRBJ2-7,TRBV5-4,TRBD1,.,CASSLGGQTYEQYF,TGTGCCAGCAGCTTGGGGGGACAGACCTACGAGCAGTACTTC
TRBJ1-6,TRBV2,.,.,CASSYRASSYNSPLHF,TGTGCCAGCAGTTACAGGGCTAGCTCCTATAATTCACCCCTCCACTTT
TRBJ1-5,TRBV12-3/TRBV12-4,.,.,CASSSQLGGNSNQPQHF,TGTGCCAGCAGTTCCCAACTTGGAGGGAATAGCAATCAGCCCCAGCATTTT
TRBJ2-7,TRBV20-1,TRBD1,.,CSARDRDSHLQYF,TGCAGTGCTAGAGATAGGGACAGCCATCTCCAGTACTTC
TRBJ2-2,TRBV4-1,.,.,CASSRQGELFF,TGCGCCAGCAGCAGACAGGGGGAGCTGTTTTTT
TRBJ2-1,TRBV7-3,.,.,CASSTDNREEQFF,TGTGCCAGCAGCACGGATAACAGGGAAGAGCAGTTCTTC
TRBJ2-5,TRBV6-5,.,.,CASSSDPGPWGETQYF,TGTGCCAGCAGTTCTGACCCGGGACCTTGGGGAGAGACCCAGTACTTC
TRBJ2-1,TRBV7-3,.,once,CASSPNNNEQFF,TGTGCCAGCAGCCCGAATAACAATGAGCAGTTCTTC
TRBJ1-2,TRBV29-1,TRBD1,.,CSVGQVEGYTF,TGCAGCGTCGGACAGGTGGAAGGCTACACCTTC
TRBJ2-3,TRBV5-1,.,.,CASSLDGGPPDTQYF,TGCGCCAGCAGCTTGGACGGGGGGCCACCGGATACGCAGTATTTT
TRBJ2-2,TRBV29-1,.,.,CSGRDTGELFF,TGCAGCGGCAGGGACACCGGGGAGCTGTTTTTT
TRBJ2-5,TRBV5-1,.,.,CASSLDQGGTQYF,TGCGCCAGCAGCTTGGACCAGGGCGGGACCCAGTACTTC
TRBJ2-5,TRBV3-1,TRBD2,.,CASSQVRSGGYQETQYF,TGTGCCAGCAGCCAAGTGAGGAGCGGGGGGTACCAAGAGACCCAGTACTTC
TRBJ2-6,TRBV5-1,.,.,CAAGPSSGANVLTF,TGCGCCGCGGGGCCCAGCTCTGGGGCCAACGTCCTGACTTTC
TRBJ2-7,TRBV20-1,TRBD2,.,CSAKGLAGPLEQYF,TGCAGTGCTAAGGGACTAGCGGGTCCTTTGGAGCAGTACTTC
TRBJ1-4,TRBV25-1,TRBD1,.,CASSGSGTGEEKLFF,TGTGCCAGCAGTGGTTCCGGGACAGGGGAGGAAAAACTGTTTTTT
TRBJ1-1,TRBV14,.,.,CASSPRGDGAFF,TGTGCCAGCAGCCCACGGGGCGACGGAGCTTTCTTT
TRBJ1-1,TRBV6-1,TRBD1,.,CASRGQGVSWTEAFF,TGTGCCAGCAGGGGACAGGGGGTATCCTGGACTGAAGCTTTCTTT
TRBJ2-1,TRBV5-4,.,.,CASSVDPENEQFF,TGTGCCAGCAGCGTGGACCCGGAAAATGAGCAGTTCTTC
TRBJ2-5,TRBV14,.,.,CASSLQRKETQYF,TGTGCCAGCAGCCTCCAACGGAAAGAGACCCAGTACTTC
TRBJ2-7,TRBV7-2,.,.,CASSLFRGGLYEQYF,TGTGCCAGCAGCTTATTCAGGGGGGGCTTGTACGAGCAGTACTTC
TRBJ1-2,TRBV20-1,.,.,CSAGTANYGYTF,TGCAGTGCTGGGACGGCAAACTATGGCTACACCTTC
TRBJ1-2,TRBV3-1,.,.,CASSQLPDVYGYTF,TGTGCCAGCAGCCAACTGCCCGACGTCTATGGCTACACCTTC
TRBJ2-7,TRBV7-9,.,.,CAVGGVTYEQYF,TGTGCCGTCGGAGGGGTTACCTACGAGCAGTACTTC
TRBJ1-6,TRBV10-3,.,.,CAITGESFSPLHF,TGTGCCATCACCGGAGAGAGTTTTTCACCCCTCCACTTT
TRBJ1-5,TRBV2,.,.,CASSRGGAESQPQHF,TGTGCCAGCAGCCGCGGGGGGGCGGAAAGTCAGCCCCAGCATTTT
TRBJ2-7,TRBV2,.,once,CASSDSLAGRQYF,TGTGCCAGCAGTGACAGCCTGGCGGGTAGGCAGTACTTC
TRBJ2-1,TRBV29-1,.,.,CSVESEGSYNEQFF,TGCAGCGTTGAGTCCGAAGGCTCCTACAATGAGCAGTTCTTC
TRBJ1-2,TRBV28,.,.,CASRRDRGYGYTF,TGTGCCAGCAGGAGAGACAGAGGATATGGCTACACCTTC
TRBJ1-6,TRBV5-1,TRBD1,.,CASSDRVGSPLHF,TGCGCCAGCAGCGACAGGGTGGGTTCACCCCTCCACTTT
TRBJ2-7,TRBV2,TRBD1,.,CASSGQGITYEQYF,TGTGCCAGCAGTGGACAGGGGATCACCTACGAGCAGTACTTC